The count of the clone carrying this T cell receptor (beta chain) is one. Sequenced by immunoSEQ multiplex PCR; TCRdb stores in-frame clones only, minus some. This sample yields about 110,000 clones, of which approximately 90% are seen a single time; around 0.8% belongs to the top ten. These data belong to a study of T cell changes during pregnancy in multiple sclerosis. Trimming removed 1 base at V and 4 bases at J, with 10 bases between. Germline-derived CDR1 and CDR2 are LGHNA and YSLEER. The CDR3 loop spans 14 amino acids. V is TRBV4-3 and J is TRBJ1-2; perhaps TRBD1 as D (6 bases). The source material was peripheral blood, sampled in the third trimester of pregnancy. This receptor was obtained from a female donor in good health, enrolled as a control in a pregnancy study. The CDR3 sequence is CASSQVVDSYGYTF. CDR3 bases: TGCGCCAGCAGCCAAGTCGTGGACAGCTATGGCTACACCTTC.